A single sample is the source of the 12 T cell receptor beta chains below, sequenced in a study of cytomegalovirus exposure and HLA in healthy donors. Both 60 Vbeta primers and 13 Jbeta primers went into the PCR. Some clones are missing from TCRdb's copy, which holds only in-frame ones; the method was immunoSEQ multiplex PCR. The sample holds fewer than 200,000 clones; approximately 78% are singletons and the top ten take 0.7% to 0.95%. The sequenced material came from PBMCs. These receptors were obtained from a woman aged 18 to 35 in good health and CMV-seronegative.

This chain joins TRBV28 and TRBJ2-3; 9 positions match TRBD2. Germline values: CDR1 MDHEN, CDR2 SYDVKM. This CDR3 is 17 amino acids long. The junction had 8 bases not matched to a gene; V was cut back by 3 bases and J by 1 base. The CDR3, as DNA: TGTGCCAGCAGTTTGGGGGGCGGCGGGAGGGGCACAGATACGCAGTATTTT. Translation: CASSLGGGGRGTDTQYF.

The rearrangement uses TRBV9 and TRBJ2-2; D might be TRBD1 (6 bases). The CDR3 length is 16 residues. V lost 0 bases and J lost 1, with 10 bases in between. Germline CDR1 reads SGDLS; CDR2 reads YYNGEE. CDR3 sequence reads: CASSVVTGWNTGELFF. The CDR3 nucleotides are TGTGCCAGCAGCGTAGTAACAGGGTGGAACACCGGGGAGCTGTTTTTT.

The genes are TRBV27 and TRBJ1-2, with 10 bases identical to TRBD1. Germline CDR1 MNHEY, CDR2 SMNVEV (reference sequence). The junction had 10 bases not matched to a gene; V was cut back by 6 bases and J by 6 bases. The CDR3 contains 15 residues. Here the CDR3 reads CASRTPGTGADGYTF. The CDR3 DNA sequence: TGTGCCAGCAGGACCCCGGGGACAGGGGCAGATGGCTACACCTTC.

This clone was recorded only once. The chain is built from TRBV5-4 and TRBJ2-5; maybe TRBD2 (6 bases). The CDR3 consists of 15 residues. The V gene's germline CDR1 is SGHNT and CDR2 YYREEE (reference sequence). V lost 3 bases to trimming and J lost 5 bases, with 17 bases between them. DNA for the CDR3: TGTGCCAGCAGCTCGTACTCGCGGAGGGCGGAGACCCAGTACTTC. Translating gives CASSSYSRRAETQYF.

J is TRBJ2-7 and V is TRBV5-5; D is possibly TRBD2 (6 bases). Germline values: CDR1 SGHKS, CDR2 YYEKEE (reference sequence). The CDR3 has 14 amino acids. V was cut by 3 bases and J by 1 base, with 11 bases left in between. The chain's CDR3 is CASSYAGSSYEQYF. The CDR3 nucleotides read TGTGCCAGCAGCTACGCCGGGAGTTCCTACGAGCAGTACTTC.

The chain employs TRBV4-1 and TRBJ1-4, with 7 bases matching TRBD1. Germline V gene lookup returns CDR1 MGHRA and CDR2 YSYEKL. V gave up 1 base and J gave up 5 bases; unmatched junction bases: 4. This CDR3 comprises 15 residues. CDR3 sequence: CASSQATGLNEKLFF. Here the CDR3 DNA reads TGCGCCAGCAGCCAAGCGACAGGGTTAAATGAAAAACTGTTTTTT.

This rearrangement joins TRBV19 to TRBJ1-5; 12 positions agree with TRBD1. Trimming cost V 8 bases and J 1 base; bases outside gene matches: 9. The CDR3 extends over 17 amino acids. Germline assignment: CDR1 LNHDA and CDR2 SQIVND (reference sequence). The CDR3 nucleotides read TGTGCCAGTCGGACCGGGACAGGGGGCAAAAGCAATCAGCCCCAGCATTTT. Translating it yields CASRTGTGGKSNQPQHF.

The V call is TRBV30, the J call TRBJ1-1; 7 bases line up with TRBD1. Germline V gives CDR1 GTSNPN, CDR2 SVGIG (reference sequence). The CDR3 has 14 amino acids. The trim removed 8 bases at V and 4 bases at J, leaving 13 bases unmatched. CDR3 sequence: CAGGTDRVPTEAFF. The DNA for the CDR3 is TGTGCCGGGGGAACCGACAGGGTCCCCACTGAAGCTTTCTTT.

The chain has TRBV6-1 and TRBJ2-2; the match to TRBD1 covers 9 bases. The CDR3 contains 16 residues. J was trimmed by 6 bases and V by 2 bases; bases with no gene match: 7. Germline V lookup: CDR1 MNHNS, CDR2 SASEGT. The CDR3 here is CASSETTGGSPGELFF. CDR3 bases: TGTGCCAGCAGTGAAACAACAGGGGGCTCCCCCGGGGAGCTGTTTTTT.

The chain carries TRBV9 and TRBJ2-3; D gene unclear. The germline V gene encodes CDR1 SGDLS and CDR2 YYNGEE. This CDR3 spans 14 amino acids. Trimming stripped 7 bases from V and 2 bases from J, with 14 bases between. The CDR3: CASGTVGVTDTQYF. CDR3 bases: TGTGCCAGCGGCACCGTAGGAGTCACAGATACGCAGTATTTT.

The chain joins TRBV5-1 to TRBJ2-7; 13 nucleotides agree with TRBD2. There are 15 residues in the CDR3. V lost 0 bases, J lost 7 bases, and 4 bases stayed unmatched. Germline lookup yields CDR1 SGHRS and CDR2 YFSETQ. This CDR3 is CASSLVGLAGKEQYF. The CDR3 DNA sequence: TGCGCCAGCAGCTTGGTGGGACTAGCGGGAAAAGAGCAGTACTTC.

DNA for the CDR3: TGTGCCAGCAGCAGAGGGGGAAACACAGGAGATACGCAGTATTTT. It is translated as CASSRGGNTGDTQYF. The chain is built from TRBV5-5 and TRBJ2-3; D perhaps matches TRBD1 (6 bases). With 4 bases removed from V and 5 bases from J, the gap between germline ends came to 17 bases. The length of the CDR3 is 15 residues. CDR1 and CDR2 from the germline V gene are SGHKS and YYEKEE (reference sequence). The full variable domain, its missing parts supplied by reference TRBV5-5 and TRBJ2-3, is DAGVTQSPTHLIKTRGQQVTLRCSPISGHKSVSWYQQVLGQGPQFIFQYYEKEERGRGNFPDRFSARQFPNYSSELNVNALLLGDSALYLCASSRGGNTGDTQYFGPGTRLTVL.